This TCR beta chain was identified in a study of post-analysis software for immune sequencing data. Background on the study: Included among the disease courses, which were recorded for the cohort, were relapsing-remitting, secondary progressive and progressive-relapsing multiple sclerosis. Overall study results and limits: The five TRBV segments detected at higher frequency in patients than in controls included TRBV5-6, TRBV5-1 and TRBV20-1. Samples prepared in the same batch strongly co-clustered by F measure.

Germline assignment: CDR1 DFQATT and CDR2 SNEGSKA (reference sequence). The CDR3 spans 16 residues. Losses at the gene ends were 4 bases for V and 4 bases for J; bases not matched to a gene: 8. This clonotype has just one count. The target antigen is unknown. The conserved closing phenylalanine or tryptophan is absent in this CDR3, likely reflecting a read error. Included in the TCR beta cDNA libraries were unique molecular identifiers. TCRdb analysed the PCR reads with MiXCR anew, one entry per CDR3 protein. This repertoire shows hundreds of thousands of distinct CDR3 sequences, 35% to 45% found once; its top ten account for less than 6%.

V and J are TRBV20-1 and TRBJ2-3; 13 bases line up with TRBD2. The clonotype was recovered from a girl under 18 with multiple sclerosis. Sequenced sample: blood. The CDR3 protein is CSANRLAGGLADTQYY. CDR3 bases: TGCAGTGCTAATAGACTAGCGGGAGGTCTTGCAGATACGCAGTATTAT.